This T cell receptor (beta chain) was obtained from a study of blood T cell repertoires in COVID-19. About the study: T cells, B-cell-depleted T cells, or PBMCs supplied cDNA or gDNA.

The participants were between about 18 and 90 years old and came from some 25 US areas. Two negative PCRs, clearance, or symptom resolution were required of recovered Cohort 3 donors. Original data processing: Reference gene primer amplification gave nucleated cell count estimates. Data came from immunoSEQ multiplex PCR; TCRdb stores just in-frame clones and leaves some out. That table supplies the V and J calls and clone size; D and trimming were determined from the DNA. The sample lists about 350,000 clones; about 90% were seen once. The table lists this clone with a few counts. Between the trimmed V and J ends, which lost 2 bases and 1 base, there was a span of 9 bases. Per germline, CDR1 SGHRS and CDR2 YFSETQ. The CDR3 extends over 14 amino acids.

The sample comprised PBMCs or T cells enriched from blood (not recorded which). This chain links TRBV5-1 with TRBJ1-1; D may be TRBD1 (5 bases). The TCR sequence derives from a woman aged 25 to 39 who had recovered from COVID-19. CDR3 nucleotide sequence: TGCGCCAGCAGCTTCCTCCAGGGGAACACTGAAGCTTTCTTT. This codes for CASSFLQGNTEAFF.